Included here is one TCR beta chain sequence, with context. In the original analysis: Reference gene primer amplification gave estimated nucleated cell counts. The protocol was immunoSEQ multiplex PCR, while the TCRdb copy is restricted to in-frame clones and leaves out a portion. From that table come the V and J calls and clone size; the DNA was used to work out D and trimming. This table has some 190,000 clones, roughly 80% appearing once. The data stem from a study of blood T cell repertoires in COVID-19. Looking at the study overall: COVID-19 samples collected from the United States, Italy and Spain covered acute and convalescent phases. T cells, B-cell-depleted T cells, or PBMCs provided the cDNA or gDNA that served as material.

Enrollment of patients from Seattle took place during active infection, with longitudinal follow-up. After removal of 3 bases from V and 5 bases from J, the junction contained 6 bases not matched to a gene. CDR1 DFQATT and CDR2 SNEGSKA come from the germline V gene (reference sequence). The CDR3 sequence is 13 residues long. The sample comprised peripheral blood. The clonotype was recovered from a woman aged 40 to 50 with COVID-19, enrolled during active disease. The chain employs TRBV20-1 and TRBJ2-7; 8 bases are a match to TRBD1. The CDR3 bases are TGCAGTGCTAGTCAGGGGGCGGTTAACGAGCAGTACTTC. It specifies CSASQGAVNEQYF.